This section outlines one TCR beta chain sequence together with its context. The authors' processing: Scientists estimated how many nucleated cells there were by amplifying reference gene primers. Generated by immunoSEQ multiplex PCR, the TCRdb table keeps only in-frame clones and is missing some. D and trimming were read from the DNA, whereas the V and J calls and clone size are those reported in that table. The sample has some 40,000 clones; approximately 78% are singletons. V was clipped by 10 bases and J by 4 bases, with 26 bases between them. Germline CDR1 reads MRHNA; CDR2 reads SNTAGT. CDR3 length: 17 amino acids. These data are taken from a study of blood T cell repertoires in COVID-19. Study-wide background: COVID-19 samples collected from the United States, Italy and Spain covered acute and convalescent phases. PBMCs, B-cell-depleted T cells, or T cells provided the cDNA or gDNA that made up the material.

Specimen: peripheral blood. The J gene is TRBJ1-3, the V gene TRBV6-4, with a possible D match to TRBD1 (6 bases). This receptor was obtained from a man aged 55 to 70 in a cohort sampled during active COVID-19. The CDR3 region is CANTTRDTYHTGNTIYF. CDR3 sequence (DNA): TGTGCCAATACGACCCGGGACACTTACCATACGGGAAACACCATATATTTT.